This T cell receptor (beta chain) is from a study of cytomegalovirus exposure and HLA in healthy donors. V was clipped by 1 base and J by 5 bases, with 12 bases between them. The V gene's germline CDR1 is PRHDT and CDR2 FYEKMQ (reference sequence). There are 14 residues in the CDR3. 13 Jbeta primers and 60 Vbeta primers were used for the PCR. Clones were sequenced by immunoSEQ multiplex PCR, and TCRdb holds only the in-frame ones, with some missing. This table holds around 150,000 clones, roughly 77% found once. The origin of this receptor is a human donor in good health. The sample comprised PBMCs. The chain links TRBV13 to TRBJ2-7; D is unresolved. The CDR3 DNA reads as TGTGCCAGCAGCTTAGTGCAGGTGCCTCACGAGCAGTACTTC. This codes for CASSLVQVPHEQYF.